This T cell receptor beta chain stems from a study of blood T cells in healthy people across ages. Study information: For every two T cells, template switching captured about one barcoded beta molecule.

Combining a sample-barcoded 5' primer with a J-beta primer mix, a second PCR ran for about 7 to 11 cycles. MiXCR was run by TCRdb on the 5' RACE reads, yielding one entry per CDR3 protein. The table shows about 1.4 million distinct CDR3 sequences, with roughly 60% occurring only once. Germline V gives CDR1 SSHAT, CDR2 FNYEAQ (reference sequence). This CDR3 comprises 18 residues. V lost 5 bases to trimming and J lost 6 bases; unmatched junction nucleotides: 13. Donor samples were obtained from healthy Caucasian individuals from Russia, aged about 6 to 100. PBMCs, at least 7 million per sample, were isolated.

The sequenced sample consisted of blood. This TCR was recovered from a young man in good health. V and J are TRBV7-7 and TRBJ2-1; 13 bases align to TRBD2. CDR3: CASSAGLAGVSGGNEQFF. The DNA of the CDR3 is TGTGCCAGCAGCGCCGGACTAGCGGGAGTCTCAGGGGGCAATGAGCAGTTCTTC.